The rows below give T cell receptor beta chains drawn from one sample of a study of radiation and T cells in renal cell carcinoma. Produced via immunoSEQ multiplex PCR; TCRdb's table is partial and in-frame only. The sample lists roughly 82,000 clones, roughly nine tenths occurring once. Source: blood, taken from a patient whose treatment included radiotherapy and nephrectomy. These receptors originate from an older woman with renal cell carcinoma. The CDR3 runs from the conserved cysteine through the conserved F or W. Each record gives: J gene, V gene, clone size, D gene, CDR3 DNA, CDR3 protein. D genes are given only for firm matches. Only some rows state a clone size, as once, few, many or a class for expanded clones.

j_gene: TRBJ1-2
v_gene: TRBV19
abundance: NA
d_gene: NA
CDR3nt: TGTGCCAGTAGTATGGCAGGGCGGCGACTCTATGGCTACACCTTC
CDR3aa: CASSMAGRRLYGYTF

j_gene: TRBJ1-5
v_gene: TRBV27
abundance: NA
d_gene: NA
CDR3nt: TGTGCCAGCAGAAGGGTTCAGGGAAATCAGCCCCAGCATTTT
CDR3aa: CASRRVQGNQPQHF

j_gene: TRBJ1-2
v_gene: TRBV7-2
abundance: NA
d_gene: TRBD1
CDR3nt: TGTGCCAGCACGACAGGGTCCTCTTACGATGGCTACACCTTC
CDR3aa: CASTTGSSYDGYTF

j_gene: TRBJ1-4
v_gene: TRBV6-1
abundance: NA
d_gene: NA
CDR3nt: TGTGCCAGCAGTCTACAGAAGACTAATGAAAAACTGTTTTTT
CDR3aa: CASSLQKTNEKLFF

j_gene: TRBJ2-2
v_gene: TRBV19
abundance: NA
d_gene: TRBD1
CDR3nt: TGTGCCAGTAACCCCTCGGGACAGGGTAACACCGGGGAGCTGTTTTTT
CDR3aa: CASNPSGQGNTGELFF

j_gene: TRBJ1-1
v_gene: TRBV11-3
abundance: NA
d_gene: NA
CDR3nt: TGTGCCAGCAGTTCATCAAAGAACACTGAAGCTTTCTTT
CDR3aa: CASSSSKNTEAFF

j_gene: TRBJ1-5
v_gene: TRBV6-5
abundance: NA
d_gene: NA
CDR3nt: TGTGCCAGCAGGGGAGGGGGGAACAATCAGCCCCAGCATTTT
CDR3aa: CASRGGGNNQPQHF

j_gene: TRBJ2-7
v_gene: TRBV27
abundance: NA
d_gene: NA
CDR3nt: TGTGCCAGCAGTTTAAGGCTCGCGCCCCTCGAGCAGTACTTC
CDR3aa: CASSLRLAPLEQYF

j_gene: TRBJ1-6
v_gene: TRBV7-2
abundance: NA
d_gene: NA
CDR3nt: TGTGCCAGCAGCGCCCGTAATTCACCCCTCCACTTT
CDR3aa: CASSARNSPLHF

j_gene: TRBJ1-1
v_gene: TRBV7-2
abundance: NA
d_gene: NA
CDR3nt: TGTGCCAGCAGCTTAAAGGAGGGTACCACTGAAGCTTTCTTT
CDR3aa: CASSLKEGTTEAFF

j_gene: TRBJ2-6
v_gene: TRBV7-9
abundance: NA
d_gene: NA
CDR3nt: TGTGCCAGCAGCCATGGAAGGTCTGGGGCCAACGTCCTGACTTTC
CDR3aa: CASSHGRSGANVLTF

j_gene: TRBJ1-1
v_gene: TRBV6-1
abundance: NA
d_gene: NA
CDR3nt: TGTGCCAGCAGCTTCAAAGTGAACACTGAAGCTTTCTTT
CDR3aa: CASSFKVNTEAFF

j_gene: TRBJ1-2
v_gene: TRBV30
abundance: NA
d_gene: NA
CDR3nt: TGTGCCTGCACCCAGAGAAGGGCCGGCTATGGCTACACCTTC
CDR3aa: CACTQRRAGYGYTF

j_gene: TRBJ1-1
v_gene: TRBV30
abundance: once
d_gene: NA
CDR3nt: TGTGCCTGGAGTGTCGGTTCAGGGGCCACTGAAGCTTTCTTT
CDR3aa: CAWSVGSGATEAFF

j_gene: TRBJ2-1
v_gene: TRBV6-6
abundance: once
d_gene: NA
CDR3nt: TGTGCCAGCAGTTACCGGGACGGATCGGCCGGGGAGCAGTTCTTC
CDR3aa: CASSYRDGSAGEQFF

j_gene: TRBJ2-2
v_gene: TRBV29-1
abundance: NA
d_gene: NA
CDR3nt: TGCAGCGTTAAATCCGGGACACGGCCAAACACCGGGGAGCTGTTTTTT
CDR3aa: CSVKSGTRPNTGELFF

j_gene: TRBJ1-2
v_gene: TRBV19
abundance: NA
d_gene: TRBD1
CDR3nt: TGTGCCAGTAGTATTAGGACAGGGGATAACTATGGCTACACCTTC
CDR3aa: CASSIRTGDNYGYTF

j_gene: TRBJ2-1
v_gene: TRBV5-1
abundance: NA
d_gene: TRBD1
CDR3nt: TGCGCCAGCAGCTTGGGGGACAGTTGGAATGAGCAGTTCTTC
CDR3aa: CASSLGDSWNEQFF

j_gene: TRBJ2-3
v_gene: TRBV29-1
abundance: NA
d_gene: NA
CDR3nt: TGCAGCGTCCTCCCACAGGGCCGAGGGACAGATACGCAGTATTTT
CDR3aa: CSVLPQGRGTDTQYF

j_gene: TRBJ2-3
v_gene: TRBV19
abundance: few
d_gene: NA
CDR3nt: TGTGCCAGTAGTCGATCCATCACAGATACGCAGTATTTT
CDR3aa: CASSRSITDTQYF

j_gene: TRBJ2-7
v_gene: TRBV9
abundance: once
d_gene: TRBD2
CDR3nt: TGTGCCAGCAGCGAGTGGGGGACTACCACCTCCGAGCAGTACTTC
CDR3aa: CASSEWGTTTSEQYF

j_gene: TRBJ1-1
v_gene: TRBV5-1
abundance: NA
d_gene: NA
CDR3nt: TGCGCCAGCAGCTTGGGGTTGCAGGGCAACACTGAAGCTTTCTTT
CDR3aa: CASSLGLQGNTEAFF

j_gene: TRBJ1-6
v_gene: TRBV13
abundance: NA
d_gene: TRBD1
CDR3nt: TGTGCCAGCAGCATCCGGGGACAGGGGAGGAATTCACCCCTCCACTTT
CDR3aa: CASSIRGQGRNSPLHF

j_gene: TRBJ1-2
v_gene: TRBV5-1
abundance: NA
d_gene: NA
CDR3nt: TGCGCCAGCAGCCTCACCTTTGGGGGTAGGGATGGCTACACCTTC
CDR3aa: CASSLTFGGRDGYTF

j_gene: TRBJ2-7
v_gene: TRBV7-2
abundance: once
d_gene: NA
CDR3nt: TGTGCCAGCAGCTTTGCGGGTAGCTCCTACGAGCAGTACTTC
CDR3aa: CASSFAGSSYEQYF

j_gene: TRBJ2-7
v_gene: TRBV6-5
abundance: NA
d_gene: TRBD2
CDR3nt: TGTGCCAGCAGTTATTCGAGCGGGGCTAGAGAGCAGTACTTC
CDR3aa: CASSYSSGAREQYF

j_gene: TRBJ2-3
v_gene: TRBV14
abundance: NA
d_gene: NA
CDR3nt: TGTGCCAGCAGCCAAGATTTACCAGGGTTGGCAGATACGCAGTATTTT
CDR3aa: CASSQDLPGLADTQYF

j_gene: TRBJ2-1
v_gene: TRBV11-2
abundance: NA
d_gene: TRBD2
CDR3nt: TGTGCCAGCAGCACCCGCCTCCGGGGGGAATACAATGAGCAGTTCTTC
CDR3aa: CASSTRLRGEYNEQFF

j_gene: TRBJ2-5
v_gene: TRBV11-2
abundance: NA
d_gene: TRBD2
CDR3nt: TGTGCCAGCAGCTTAGATACAGCGGGGGGGTACCAAGAGACCCAGTACTTC
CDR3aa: CASSLDTAGGYQETQYF

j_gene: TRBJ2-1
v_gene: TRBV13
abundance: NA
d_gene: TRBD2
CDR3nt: TGTGCCAGCAGCCCCGGGAGAAGCGGGGGGGCCAATGAGCAGTTCTTC
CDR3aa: CASSPGRSGGANEQFF

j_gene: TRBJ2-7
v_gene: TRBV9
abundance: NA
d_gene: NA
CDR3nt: TGTGCCAGCAGCCTGGGACTTCCCTCGGGTGAGCAGTACTTC
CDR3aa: CASSLGLPSGEQYF

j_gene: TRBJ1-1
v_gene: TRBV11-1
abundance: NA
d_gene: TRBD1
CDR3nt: TGTGCCAGCAGCTTAATGGTGAAAGGGGGCAACACTGAAGCTTTCTTT
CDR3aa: CASSLMVKGGNTEAFF

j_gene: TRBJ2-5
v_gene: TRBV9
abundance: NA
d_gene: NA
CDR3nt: TGTGCCAGCAGCGACCAAGAGACCCAGTACTTC
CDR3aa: CASSDQETQYF

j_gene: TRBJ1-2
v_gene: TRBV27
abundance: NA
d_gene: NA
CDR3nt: TGTGCCAGCAGTTTGCGGCAGGCCGGGAGCTATGGCTACACCTTC
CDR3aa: CASSLRQAGSYGYTF

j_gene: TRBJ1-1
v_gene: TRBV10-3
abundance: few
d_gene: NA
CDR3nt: TGTGCCATCAGTGAGTCGGCTGGTAACACTGAAGCTTTCTTT
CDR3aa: CAISESAGNTEAFF

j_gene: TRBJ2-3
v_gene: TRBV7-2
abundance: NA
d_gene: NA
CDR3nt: TGTGCCAGCAGCTTAGTGGCGGGGGCCCCCACAGATACGCAGTATTTT
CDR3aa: CASSLVAGAPTDTQYF

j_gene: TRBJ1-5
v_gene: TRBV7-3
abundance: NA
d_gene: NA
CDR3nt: TGTGCCAGCAGCTTAGGTCCCCAAGGGCCCCAGCATTTT
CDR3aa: CASSLGPQGPQHF

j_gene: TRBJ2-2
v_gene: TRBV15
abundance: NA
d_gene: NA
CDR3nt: TGTGCCACCAGCGATCTAACAGGGAACACCGGGGAGCTGTTTTTT
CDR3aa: CATSDLTGNTGELFF

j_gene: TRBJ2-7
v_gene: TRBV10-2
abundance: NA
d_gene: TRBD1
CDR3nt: TGCGCCAGCAACACGGGGGGGACAGGGGGCAATGGCGAGCAGTACTTC
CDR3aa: CASNTGGTGGNGEQYF

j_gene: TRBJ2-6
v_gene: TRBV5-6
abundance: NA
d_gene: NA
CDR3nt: TGTGCCAGCAGCTTGAAGGGGTGGGGCTCTGGGGCCAACGTCCTGACTTTC
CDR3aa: CASSLKGWGSGANVLTF

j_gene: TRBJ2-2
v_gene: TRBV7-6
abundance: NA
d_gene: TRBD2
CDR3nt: TGTGCCAGCAGCTTAGCCGCAACTAGCGGGGTTGACGGGGAGCTGTTTTTT
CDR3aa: CASSLAATSGVDGELFF

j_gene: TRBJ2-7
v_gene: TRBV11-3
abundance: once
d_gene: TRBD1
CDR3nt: TGTGCCAGCAGCTTAAAGGCAGGGGGCAAGTACGAGCAGTACTTC
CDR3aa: CASSLKAGGKYEQYF

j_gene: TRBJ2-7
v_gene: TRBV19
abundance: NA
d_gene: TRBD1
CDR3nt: TGTGCCAGTAGCTCCGGGACAGGGAGCTCCTACGAGCAGTACTTC
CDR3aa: CASSSGTGSSYEQYF

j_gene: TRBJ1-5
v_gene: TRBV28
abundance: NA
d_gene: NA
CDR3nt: TGTGCCAGCTCCCAGCAATGGCAGCCCCAGCATTTT
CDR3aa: CASSQQWQPQHF

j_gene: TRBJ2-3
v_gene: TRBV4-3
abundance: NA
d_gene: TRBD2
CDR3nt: TGCGCCAGCAGCCGGCGGGGGGGCAAAGGAGATACGCAGTATTTT
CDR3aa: CASSRRGGKGDTQYF

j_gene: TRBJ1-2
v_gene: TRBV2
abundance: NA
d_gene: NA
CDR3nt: TGTGCCAGCAGTGGGGACGGCGTAAACTATGGCTACACCTTC
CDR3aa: CASSGDGVNYGYTF

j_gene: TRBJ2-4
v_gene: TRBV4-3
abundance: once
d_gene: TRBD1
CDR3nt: TGCGCCAGCAGCCAAGATAGAAGCAGGGGGCACGTCATTCAGTACTTC
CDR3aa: CASSQDRSRGHVIQYF

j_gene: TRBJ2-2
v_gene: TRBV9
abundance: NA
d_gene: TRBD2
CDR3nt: TGTGCCAGCAGCGTAGCGGCTAGCGGGGGCCCTGACAACACCGGGGAGCTGTTTTTT
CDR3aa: CASSVAASGGPDNTGELFF

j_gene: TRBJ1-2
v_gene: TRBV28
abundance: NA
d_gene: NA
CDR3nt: TGTGCCAGCAGCCTCGCGGGGTCCTATGGCTACACCTTC
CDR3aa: CASSLAGSYGYTF

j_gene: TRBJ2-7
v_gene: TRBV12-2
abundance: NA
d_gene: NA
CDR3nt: TGTGCAAGTCGCTTAGTCCCAGGTCAGATTTTGTACGAGCAGTACTTC
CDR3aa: CASRLVPGQILYEQYF

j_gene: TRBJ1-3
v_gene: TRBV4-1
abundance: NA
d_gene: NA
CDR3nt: TGCGCCAGCAGCCAAGATAAGGACAGACCTGGAAACACCATATATTTT
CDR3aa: CASSQDKDRPGNTIYF

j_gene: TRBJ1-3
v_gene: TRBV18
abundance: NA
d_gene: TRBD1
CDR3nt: TGTGCCAGCTCACCACTGGGACAGGGTCTTATTTCTGGAAACACCATATATTTT
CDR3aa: CASSPLGQGLISGNTIYF

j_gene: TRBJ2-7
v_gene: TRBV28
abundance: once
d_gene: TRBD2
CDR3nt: TGTGCCAGCAGCTTACCGTTAGCGGGGGGGTTAACCTACGAGCAGTACTTC
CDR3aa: CASSLPLAGGLTYEQYF

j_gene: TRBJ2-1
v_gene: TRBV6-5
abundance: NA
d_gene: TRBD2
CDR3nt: TGTGCCAGCAGTTACAATCCTAGCGGGGACTTGAATGAGCAGTTCTTC
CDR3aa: CASSYNPSGDLNEQFF

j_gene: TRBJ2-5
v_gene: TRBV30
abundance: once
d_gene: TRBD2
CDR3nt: TGTGCCTGGAGTAGCGGGGGCCTAGGGGAGACCCAGTACTTC
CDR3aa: CAWSSGGLGETQYF

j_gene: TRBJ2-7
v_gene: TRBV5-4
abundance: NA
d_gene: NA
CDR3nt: TGTGCCAGCAGCCCCCCCGGTTCCTCCTACGAGCAGTACTTC
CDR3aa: CASSPPGSSYEQYF

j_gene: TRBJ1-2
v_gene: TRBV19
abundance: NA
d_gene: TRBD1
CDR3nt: TGTGCCAGTAGTGGGGCAGGGGGACCCGTCTATGGCTACACCTTC
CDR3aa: CASSGAGGPVYGYTF

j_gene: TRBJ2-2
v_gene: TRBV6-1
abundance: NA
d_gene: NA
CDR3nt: TGTGCCAGCAGTGAAAGGATCACCGGGGAGCTGTTTTTT
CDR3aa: CASSERITGELFF

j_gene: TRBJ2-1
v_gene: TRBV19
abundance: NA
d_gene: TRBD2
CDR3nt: TGTGCCAGTAGCACGGGACTAGCGGGGGCGAGCTCCTACAATGAGCAGTTCTTC
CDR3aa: CASSTGLAGASSYNEQFF

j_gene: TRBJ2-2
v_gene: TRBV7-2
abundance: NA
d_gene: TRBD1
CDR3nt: TGTGCCAGCAGCTCGGATGGCGGGACAGGCCTCGGGGAGCTGTTTTTT
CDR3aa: CASSSDGGTGLGELFF